This T cell receptor (beta chain) was found in a study of post-analysis software for immune sequencing data. This clonotype was detected a few times. What it binds is not known. Germline values: CDR1 SGHDT, CDR2 YYEEEE. V was trimmed by 4 bases and J by 8 bases, leaving 15 bases between them. The CDR3 spans 13 residues. Study results and limitations: The five TRBV segments detected at higher frequency in patients than in controls included TRBV5-6, TRBV5-1 and TRBV20-1. Controls' normalized Chao1 diversity significantly exceeded that of multiple sclerosis patients.

TCR beta libraries were prepared from cDNA with unique molecular identifiers. Yield was about 500,000 cDNA molecules from approximately 0.95 to 9.8 million T cells. From the PCR reads, TCRdb called clonotypes with MiXCR, one entry per CDR3 protein. The table includes roughly 670,000 distinct CDR3 sequences, 59% detected once. The origin of this receptor is a girl aged 2-9 years with multiple sclerosis. Sequencing was carried out using blood. J is TRBJ1-2 and V is TRBV5-6, with D perhaps matching TRBD1 (6 bases). The CDR3 region is CASSPTGGEGYTF. DNA for the CDR3: TGTGCCAGCAGCCCGACAGGCGGGGAAGGCTACACCTTC.